Below, 9 T cell receptor beta chains from the same sample are listed, as sequenced in a study of cytomegalovirus exposure and HLA in healthy donors. Primers included in the PCR were 60 Vbeta and 13 Jbeta primers. TCRdb keeps only in-frame clones here, not all; method: immunoSEQ multiplex PCR. Of around 170,000 clones listed, about three quarters were seen once; the top ten hold roughly 1.6%. Material: PBMCs. The receptors here all came from a girl aged 10 to 17 in good health and CMV-seronegative.

The V call is TRBV10-3, the J call TRBJ1-1; tentatively, D is TRBD1 (5 bases). The germline gives CDR1 ENHRY, CDR2 SYGVKD. The V and J ends lost 7 bases and 5 bases respectively, with 35 bases between them. The CDR3 runs 20 residues. The chain's CDR3 is CAINGPGGNSDQGFKTEAFF. The CDR3 DNA sequence: TGTGCCATCAACGGTCCAGGCGGGAACAGCGACCAGGGATTTAAGACTGAAGCTTTCTTT.

This chain links TRBV6-5 with TRBJ1-5; D uncertain. CDR3 size: 13 residues. V dropped 7 bases and J dropped 5 bases, with 12 bases sitting between them. Germline V gene sequence: CDR1 MNHEY, CDR2 SVGAGI. CDR3 loop: CASKRSGDQPQHF. CDR3 coding DNA: TGTGCCAGCAAACGTTCCGGAGATCAGCCCCAGCATTTT.

The chain joins TRBV19 to TRBJ1-5; D gene unclear. Germline CDR1 and CDR2: LNHDA and SQIVND (reference sequence). The V end lost 7 bases, the J end lost 0 bases, and 10 bases lay between the germline ends. The CDR3 sequence is 14 residues long. CDR3 amino acids: CASNPVVSNQPQHF. CDR3 nucleotide sequence: TGTGCCAGTAATCCGGTTGTTAGCAATCAGCCCCAGCATTTT.

The gene calls are TRBV19 and TRBJ1-2; D not certain. This CDR3 comprises 15 residues. Trimming cost V 5 bases and J 2 bases, with 15 bases left between them. CDR1 is LNHDA, CDR2 SQIVND, per germline (reference sequence). As DNA, the CDR3 is TGTGCCAGTAGTGTGGTAGGAGGGAAAAACTATGGCTACACCTTC. Translated, it gives CASSVVGGKNYGYTF.

The chain is built from TRBV29-1 and TRBJ2-5; 8 nucleotides match TRBD1. Germline V lookup: CDR1 SQVTM, CDR2 ANQGSEA. The trim removed 1 base at V and 5 bases at J, leaving 9 bases unmatched. The CDR3 is 15 residues long. For the CDR3, the DNA is TGCAGCGTTGAAGCCGTGAGACAGGGGTACGAGACCCAGTACTTC. It is translated as CSVEAVRQGYETQYF.

This clone has just a few counts. The rearrangement links TRBV6-1 to TRBJ1-5; 7 nucleotides agree with TRBD1. Germline loops: CDR1 MNHNS, CDR2 SASEGT. J lost 0 bases, V lost 7 bases, and 3 bases had no gene match. The CDR3 covers 14 residues. The CDR3 here is CASNDRVSNQPQHF. DNA of the CDR3: TGTGCCAGCAACGACAGGGTTAGCAATCAGCCCCAGCATTTT.

This chain uses TRBV5-1 with TRBJ1-1; D unclear. Per the germline V gene, CDR1 is SGHRS and CDR2 is YFSETQ. This CDR3 contains 15 residues. V gave up 4 bases and J gave up 5 bases, with 18 bases separating them. This CDR3 is CASSMGEPGRTEAFF. CDR3 in DNA: TGCGCCAGCAGCATGGGAGAGCCCGGTAGAACTGAAGCTTTCTTT. Full variable domain (remainder filled in from reference TRBV5-1 and TRBJ1-1): KAGVTQTPRYLIKTRGQQVTLSCSPISGHRSVSWYQQTPGQGLQFLFEYFSETQRNKGNFPGRFSGRQFSNSRSEMNVSTLELGDSALYLCASSMGEPGRTEAFFGQGTRLTVV.

V gene TRBV27 combines with J gene TRBJ2-5; TRBD2 agrees at 11 bases. The CDR3 runs to 15 residues. In germline, CDR1 is MNHEY, CDR2 SMNVEV (reference sequence). Germline trimming cut 7 bases from V and 4 bases from J; bases unmatched to any gene: 8. CDR3 residues: CASNIAGGPRETQYF. CDR3 DNA sequence: TGTGCCAGCAATATAGCGGGGGGGCCGCGAGAGACCCAGTACTTC.

This rearrangement joins TRBV6-5 to TRBJ2-5; TRBD2 matches at 9 bases. The CDR3 spans 15 residues. V gave up 0 bases and J gave up 2 bases; unmatched junction bases: 1. Germline CDR1 MNHEY, CDR2 SVGAGI. This CDR3 is CASSYSAGGQETQYF. As DNA, the CDR3 is TGTGCCAGCAGTTACTCGGCGGGGGGGCAAGAGACCCAGTACTTC.